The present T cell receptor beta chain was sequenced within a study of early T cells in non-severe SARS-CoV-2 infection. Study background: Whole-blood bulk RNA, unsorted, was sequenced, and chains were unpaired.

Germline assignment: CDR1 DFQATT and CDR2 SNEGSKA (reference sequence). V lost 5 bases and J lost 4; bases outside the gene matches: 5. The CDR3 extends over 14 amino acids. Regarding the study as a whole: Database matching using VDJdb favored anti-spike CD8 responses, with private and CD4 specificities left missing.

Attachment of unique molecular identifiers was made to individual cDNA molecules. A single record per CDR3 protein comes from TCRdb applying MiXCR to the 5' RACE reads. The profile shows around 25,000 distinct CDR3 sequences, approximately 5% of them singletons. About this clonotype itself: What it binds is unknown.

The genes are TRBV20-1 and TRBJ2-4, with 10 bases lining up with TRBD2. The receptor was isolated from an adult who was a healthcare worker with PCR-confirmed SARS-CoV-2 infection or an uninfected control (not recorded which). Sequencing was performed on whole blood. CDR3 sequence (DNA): TGCAGTGCTCCGAGGACTAGCGGAAAAAACATTCAGTACTTC. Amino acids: CSAPRTSGKNIQYF.